This entry lists 18 T cell receptor beta chains sequenced from one sample in a study of regulatory T cells in long-lasting Graves disease (dated by TCRdb to about 2021). Receptors were amplified or captured by multiplex PCR. The instrument given in TCRdb is Illumina HiSeq 4000. CDR3 regions were amplified by Arm-PCR with iRepertoire HTBI primers to construct TCR beta libraries. Through fastp at Q25 and MiXCR, TCRdb rebuilt clones from the public reads, retaining in-frame beta chains. One record per CDR3 amino acid sequence lists the most common genes and DNA. This sample holds about 430,000 distinct CDR3 sequences; 15% were observed only once. The top ten clonotypes cover about 8.3% of the sample. In light of the paper, this sample's time point label describes: newly diagnosed GD, antithyroid drugs for less than 3 months. RNA was extracted from PBMCs in TRIzol for both TCR sequencing and RNA sequencing.

Separately, the same data were catalogued under a study of T cells in Graves' hyperthyroidism and ophthalmopathy.

Material: peripheral blood mononuclear cells (PBMCs), obtained at new diagnosis, from a patient treated with antithyroid drugs. These receptors were collected from a middle-aged woman with Graves disease. Donor details come from another sample of the same person, matched by shared clones.

In regard to this clonotype: A much larger clone is a single base away; this may be a read error. The chain has TRBV29-1 and TRBJ2-3; D ambiguous. The J call may be faulty, since TRBJ2-1 better matches the DNA end. CDR3 size: 14 residues. Germline lookup yields CDR1 SQVTM and CDR2 ANQGSEA. In DNA form, the CDR3 reads TGCAGCGTTGAATTCTACCAGCACAGCAATGGGCAGTTCTTC. Translated, it gives CSVEFYQHSNGQFF.

The sample holds many counts of this clonotype. V usage is TRBV5-1 and J usage is TRBJ1-1, with D uncertain. The ends were cut back, 0 bases at V and 0 bases at J, with 6 bases in the middle. This CDR3 is built from 14 residues. Germline values: CDR1 SGHRS, CDR2 YFSETQ. The CDR3 sequence: CASSLDAMNTEAFF. CDR3 coding DNA: TGCGCCAGCAGCTTGGACGCTATGAACACTGAAGCTTTCTTT.

Only a few counts were recorded for this clonotype. This chain connects TRBV6-4 to TRBJ2-3; no definite D call. V lost 5 bases to trimming and J lost 1 base, with 13 bases between them. The CDR3 length is 15 residues. The germline V gene has CDR1 MRHNA and CDR2 SNTAGT. The CDR3 DNA is TGTGCCAGCAGTTACGACGACGGCCGCACAGATACGCAGTATTTT. Translated: CASSYDDGRTDTQYF.

The chain joins TRBV7-9 to TRBJ2-2; 10 bases align to TRBD1. V shed 10 bases, J shed 7 bases, and the junction held 12 bases outside the gene matches. The length of the CDR3 is 15 residues. Germline V gene sequence: CDR1 SEHNR, CDR2 FQNEAQ (reference sequence). In nucleotides, the CDR3 is TGTGCCACACAAGCACCCGGGACAGGGGACGGGGAGCTGTTTTTT. Translated, it gives CATQAPGTGDGELFF.

This clonotype has only a few counts. The chain employs TRBV9 and TRBJ2-7; tentatively, D is TRBD2 (5 bases). Germline assignment: CDR1 SGDLS and CDR2 YYNGEE. The CDR3 extends over 15 amino acids. V was trimmed by 4 bases and J by 3 bases, leaving 17 bases between them. CDR3 sequence (DNA): TGTGCCAGCAGCCCCAAGCAGGAGGTTGTCTACGAGCAGTACTTC. It is translated as CASSPKQEVVYEQYF.

This clonotype showed up many times. J is TRBJ2-7 and V is TRBV6-2 or TRBV6-3, with a weak D call TRBD1 (5 bases). The CDR3 totals 16 residues. Trimming took 0 bases from V and 2 from J, leaving 14 bases between them. Per germline, CDR1 MNHEY and CDR2 SVGEGT. The CDR3, as DNA: TGTGCCAGCAGTTACTCGTTGACAGAGAATACCTACGAGCAGTACTTC. Translating it yields CASSYSLTENTYEQYF.

This clonotype has at least ten counts. This chain joins TRBV20-1 and TRBJ2-1; 9 positions agree with TRBD2. This CDR3 spans 15 amino acids. Germline assignment: CDR1 DFQATT and CDR2 SNEGSKA (reference sequence). Germline trimming cut 5 bases from V and 10 bases from J; bases unmatched to any gene: 15. As DNA, the CDR3 is TGCAGTGCTCCCCGGCCTAGCGGGATATCAGACGAGCAGTTCTTC. Translating gives CSAPRPSGISDEQFF.

This clonotype was counted between two and nine times. The CDR3 coding sequence is TGTGCCAGCAGACAGGGGGCATACTATGGCTACACCTTC. Protein sequence: CASRQGAYYGYTF. The chain recombines TRBV27 with TRBJ1-2; TRBD1 agrees at 9 bases. The CDR3 has 13 residues. The trim removed 6 bases at V and 3 bases at J, leaving 2 bases unmatched. The germline CDR1 and CDR2 sequences are MNHEY and SMNVEV (reference sequence).

The CDR3 DNA is TGTGCCAGCAGCCAAGGGAGAGCCATGGCAGATACGCAGTATTTT. This codes for CASSQGRAMADTQYF. The V call is TRBV3-1, the J call TRBJ2-3, with no clear D. From germline, CDR1 is LGHDT and CDR2 YNNKEL (reference sequence). The CDR3 has 15 amino acids. Trimming pared 1 base from V and 4 bases from J, leaving 12 bases between.

This clonotype was counted many times. This chain uses TRBV27 with TRBJ2-7, with D perhaps assigned TRBD1 or TRBD2 (5 bases each). The CDR3 consists of 14 residues. V lost 5 bases to trimming and J lost 3 bases, with 14 bases between them. Germline V CDR1 and CDR2: MNHEY, SMNVEV (reference sequence). The CDR3 is CASSLRGRFYEQYF. CDR3 in DNA: TGTGCCAGCAGTCTCCGGGGCCGATTCTACGAGCAGTACTTC.

The V gene is TRBV2, the J gene TRBJ2-5; maybe TRBD2 (6 bases). V was shortened by 4 bases and J by 5 bases, with 23 bases between the two germline ends. The CDR3 is 17 residues long. Germline assignment: CDR1 SNHLY and CDR2 FYNNEI. The CDR3 DNA reads as TGTGCCAGCAGTGCGTTCGGGACTTCGAACACCGGGGAGACCCAGTACTTC. Translated, it gives CASSAFGTSNTGETQYF.

This clonotype was counted at least ten times. The chain combines TRBV28 with TRBJ2-1, with 16 bases matching TRBD2. The trim removed 5 bases at V and 14 bases at J, leaving 21 bases unmatched. Per germline, CDR1 MDHEN and CDR2 SYDVKM. The CDR3 is 19 amino acids. CDR3 in amino acids: CASSGEPGLAGGHPFDKFF. The CDR3 DNA reads as TGTGCCAGCAGTGGCGAACCGGGACTAGCGGGAGGGCACCCTTTTGATAAGTTCTTC.

This clonotype has more than one count but fewer than ten. The CDR3 DNA is TGTGCCAGCAGCGTAGCCGGGGGAGGAAGGGATACGCAGTATTTT. It encodes CASSVAGGGRDTQYF. The genes are TRBV9 and TRBJ2-3; possibly TRBD2 for D (6 bases). V lost 0 bases and J 6 bases, leaving 14 bases between the germline ends. Germline values: CDR1 SGDLS, CDR2 YYNGEE. The CDR3 is 15 amino acids.

This clonotype occurred many times. The chain is built from TRBV7-3 and TRBJ2-1; 8 bases agree with TRBD1. The germline V gene has CDR1 SGHTA and CDR2 FQGTGA. The ends lost 5 bases at V and 7 bases at J; junction bases unmatched: 10. The CDR3 spans 15 residues. Written as DNA, the CDR3 is TGTGCCAGCAGCCAGGGCAGGGGGCGTCAAAATGAGCAGTTCTTC. Translating it yields CASSQGRGRQNEQFF.

This clonotype was observed many times. CDR3 residues: CASSGPGVYGYTF. The CDR3 nucleotides read TGTGCCAGCAGCGGACCGGGGGTCTATGGCTACACCTTC. The chain couples TRBV2 to TRBJ1-2; perhaps TRBD1 as D (5 bases). V lost 6 bases, J lost 4 bases, and 12 bases lay in between. There are 13 residues in the CDR3. Germline V lookup: CDR1 SNHLY, CDR2 FYNNEI.

This clonotype was detected many times. The chain has TRBV6-1 and TRBJ1-1; TRBD1 might be the D (5 bases). The CDR3 covers 13 residues. Trimming took 7 bases from V and 1 from J, leaving 10 bases between them. Germline CDR1 and CDR2: MNHNS and SASEGT. The CDR3 sequence is CASTQDPNTEAFF. The CDR3 DNA reads as TGTGCCAGCACACAGGACCCGAACACTGAAGCTTTCTTT.

This clonotype was detected ten times or more. This sequence joins TRBV6-1 and TRBJ2-2, with TRBD2 as a possible D gene (6 bases). The CDR3 sequence is 13 residues long. CDR1 and CDR2 (germline): MNHNS, SASEGT. Trimming removed 7 bases from V and 7 bases from J, with 13 bases in between. In nucleotides, the CDR3 is TGTGCCAGCACCCCCGCGGGGAACGGGGAGCTGTTTTTT. Translated: CASTPAGNGELFF.

This clonotype was counted ten times or more. The chain combines TRBV11-1 with TRBJ2-1; TRBD1 matches at 7 bases. CDR1 and CDR2 (germline): SGHAT, FQDESV (reference sequence). J gave up 9 bases and V 5 bases, and 10 bases lay outside the gene matches. CDR3 length equals 14 residues. This CDR3 reads CASSRMERQGEQFF. The CDR3, as DNA: TGTGCCAGCAGCCGAATGGAAAGACAGGGTGAGCAGTTCTTC. The full variable domain, in which reference TRBV11-1 and TRBJ2-1 provide the parts outside the CDR3, is EAEVAQSPRYKITEKSQAVAFWCDPISGHATLYWYRQILGQGPELLVQFQDESVVDDSQLPKDRFSAERLKGVDSTLKIQPAELGDSAMYLCASSRMERQGEQFFGPGTRLTVL.